This T cell receptor (beta chain) was identified during a study of OX40 agonist ivuxolimab in advanced cancers. Study-level points and caveats: Also showing low normalized T-cell clonal expansion were some of the nonresponders. Among the lowest peripheral clonal expansion occurred in 0.1-3.0 mg/kg partial responders.

The protocol was immunoSEQ multiplex PCR, while the TCRdb copy is restricted to in-frame clones and leaves out a portion. The repertoire has 70,000 to 75,000 clones, 85% of them found once; the top ten carry 0.53%. The J segment lost 1 base and the V segment lost 3 bases, leaving 3 bases of the junction unmatched. CDR3 length: 14 amino acids. Germline V gives CDR1 SGHDT, CDR2 YYEEEE. On this clone: Its target is unknown.

Source: CD4+ or CD8+ T cells sorted from blood, taken in a trial of the OX40 agonist ivuxolimab. The TCR comes from an adult with an advanced solid tumor such as melanoma, head and neck, liver or kidney cancer. The chain has TRBV5-6 and TRBJ2-5, with 7 bases lining up with TRBD2. This CDR3 reads CASSSSGGQETQYF. The CDR3, as DNA: TGTGCCAGCAGCTCCTCGGGGGGCCAAGAGACCCAGTACTTC. The full variable domain, completed using reference TRBV5-6 and TRBJ2-5, is DAGVTQSPTHLIKTRGQQVTLRCSPKSGHDTVSWYQQALGQGPQFIFQYYEEEERQRGNFPDRFSGHQFPNYSSELNVNALLLGDSALYLCASSSSGGQETQYFGPGTRLLVL.